This T cell receptor beta chain was recorded in a study of shared clonotypes between healthy human individuals. Study results and limitations: Among the subsets, naive ones generally showed larger estimated richness than memory ones. The genetic and exposure-history diversity represented was limited by few donors. Naive CD4 clonotypes were shared across a few donors at roughly 5.5%.

This CDR3 contains 12 residues. Germline V gene sequence: CDR1 SGHNT, CDR2 YENEEA. V was pared by 3 bases and J by 9 bases, with 9 bases between. Worth noting for this clone: The antigen is undetermined.

Across several immunoSEQ plates, the genomic DNA of each subset was split evenly. Repertoires were generated with immunoSEQ multiplex PCR, while TCRdb's copy carries only in-frame clones and drops some. The sample carries hundreds of thousands of clones, 90% to 97% recorded once. The chain is built from TRBV11-3 and TRBJ2-1; no definite D call. Specimen: naive CD4+ T cells sorted from blood. Subset here: CD45RA+ positively selected. This TCR was recovered from a woman in her 30s in good health. CDR3 in DNA: TGTGCCAGCAGCTTCGGTGTGGGTGAGCAGTTCTTC. This sequence encodes CASSFGVGEQFF.